The T cell receptor (beta chain) described here comes from a study of blood T cell repertoires in COVID-19. Study processing details: Amplifying reference gene primers gave estimates of nucleated cell counts. Measured with immunoSEQ multiplex PCR; TCRdb has only the in-frame clones, and not every one. V and J calls and clone size are as listed in that table; D and trimming were resolved from the DNA. The table has approximately 310,000 clones, around 90% seen once; the top ten hold over 4%. Researchers sorted participants into cohorts using their self-reported clinical history. The sequence was obtained from a man in his 60s who had recovered from COVID-19. Source material: PBMCs or T cells enriched from blood (not recorded which).

This chain's CDR3 is CATSDSGQGTYQPQHF. CDR3 DNA: TGTGCCACCAGTGATTCGGGACAGGGCACTTATCAGCCCCAGCATTTT. The V gene is TRBV24-1, the J gene TRBJ1-5; TRBD1 aligns across 9 bases. The germline V gene has CDR1 KGHDR and CDR2 SFDVKD. After removal of 2 bases from V and 5 bases from J, the junction contained 6 bases not matched to a gene. This CDR3 spans 16 amino acids.